This T cell receptor beta chain was found in a study of control samples from healthy donors and cancer patients. Assay used: immunoSEQ multiplex PCR; TCRdb lists only in-frame clones, some missing. In the table there are about 120,000 clones, about 88% of which are singletons. This CDR3 is 13 amino acids long. Trimming took 2 bases from V and 3 from J, leaving 8 bases between them. The germline CDR1 and CDR2 sequences are LGHDT and YNNKEL (reference sequence). The sequenced sample was blood. The clonotype was recovered from a woman in her 70s in good health. This chain links TRBV3-1 (or the pseudogene TRBV3-2) with TRBJ2-7; no clear D gene. The CDR3 reads CASSQLDGYEQYF. The CDR3, as DNA: TGTGCCAGCAGCCAACTGGACGGCTACGAGCAGTACTTC.